This T cell receptor beta chain was sequenced for a study of blood T cell repertoires in COVID-19. Study in general: Material from acute and convalescent COVID-19 was sourced from the United States, Italy and Spain. PBMCs, B-cell-depleted T cells, or T cells were the source of the cDNA or gDNA that made up the material.

Authors' processing steps: Reference gene primer amplification gave estimated nucleated cell counts. Generated by immunoSEQ multiplex PCR, the TCRdb table keeps only in-frame clones and is missing some. V, J and clone size reflect that table, while D and trimming were determined from the DNA. The sample lists 250,000 to 300,000 clones; roughly 91% were seen once. As to this clone: Other nucleotide sequences in the sample specify the same CDR3.

This CDR3 has 14 residues. V lost 3 bases, J lost 6 bases, and 5 bases stayed unmatched. Germline lookup yields CDR1 SNHLY and CDR2 FYNNEI. The origin of this receptor is a man aged 35-49 years with acute or convalescent COVID-19. This sequence joins TRBV2 and TRBJ1-5, with 7 bases identical to TRBD1. What was sequenced was peripheral blood. The CDR3 loop reads CASSEGRGSQPQHF. The CDR3 bases are TGTGCCAGCAGTGAGGGCAGGGGGTCTCAGCCCCAGCATTTT.